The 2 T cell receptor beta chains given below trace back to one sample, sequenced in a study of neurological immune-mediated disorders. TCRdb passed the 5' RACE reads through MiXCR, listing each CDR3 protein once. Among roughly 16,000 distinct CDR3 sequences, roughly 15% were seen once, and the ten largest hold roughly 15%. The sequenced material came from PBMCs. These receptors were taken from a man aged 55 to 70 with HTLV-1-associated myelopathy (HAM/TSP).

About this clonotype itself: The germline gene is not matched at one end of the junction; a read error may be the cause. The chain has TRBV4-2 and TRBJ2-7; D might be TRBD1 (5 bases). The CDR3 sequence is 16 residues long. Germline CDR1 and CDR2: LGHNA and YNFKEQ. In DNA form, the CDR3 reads TGTGCCAGCTGCCAAGGGCATACAGGTGGAGTGGGGGAGCAGTACTTC. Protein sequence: CASCQGHTGGVGEQYF.

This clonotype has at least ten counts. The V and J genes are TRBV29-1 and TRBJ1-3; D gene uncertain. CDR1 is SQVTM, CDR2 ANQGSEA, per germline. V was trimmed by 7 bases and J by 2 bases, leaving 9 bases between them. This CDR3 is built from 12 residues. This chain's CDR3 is CSAEDAGNTIYF. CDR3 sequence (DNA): TGCAGCGCGGAGGATGCTGGAAACACCATATATTTT.